These 16 T cell receptor beta chains originate from one sample sequenced in a study of T cell changes during pregnancy in multiple sclerosis. This table comes from immunoSEQ multiplex PCR, and its TCRdb copy is limited to in-frame clones, with some not included. Counted here are 85,000 to 90,000 clones, 90% to 95% occurring once; the ten biggest clones make up about 1.7%. The sequencing used peripheral blood, collected after pregnancy. The source is a female donor in good health, enrolled as a control in a pregnancy study.

This clone was seen only once. The J gene is TRBJ2-7, the V gene TRBV6-6, with D possibly being TRBD1 (6 bases). The CDR3 is made up of 14 amino acids. Germline V CDR1 and CDR2: MNHNY, SVGAGI (reference sequence). V lost 2 bases and J lost 0, with 8 bases in between. The CDR3 here is CASSYGQFSYEQYF. The CDR3 nucleotides read TGTGCCAGCAGTTACGGACAGTTCTCCTACGAGCAGTACTTC.

V usage is TRBV27 and J usage is TRBJ2-1; 14 positions agree with TRBD2. Germline CDR1 reads MNHEY; CDR2 reads SMNVEV (reference sequence). The V segment lost 3 bases and the J segment 5 bases; nucleotides outside the gene matches: 9. The CDR3 spans 18 residues. CDR3 protein: CASSFGLAGGRFNNEQFF. The CDR3 nucleotides read TGTGCCAGCAGTTTCGGACTAGCGGGAGGTCGATTCAACAATGAGCAGTTCTTC.

The chain couples TRBV6-1 to TRBJ1-1; D call uncertain. V lost 5 bases and J 4 bases, leaving 5 bases between the germline ends. This CDR3 has 11 amino acids. Germline V gene data show CDR1 as MNHNS and CDR2 as SASEGT. The chain's CDR3 is CASSRGTEAFF. The DNA of the CDR3 is TGTGCCAGCAGTCGGGGCACTGAAGCTTTCTTT.

This clone appeared once. The chain uses TRBV19 and TRBJ2-1, with D perhaps TRBD2 (5 bases). This CDR3 has 12 residues. Germline CDR1 and CDR2: LNHDA and SQIVND (reference sequence). V was shortened by 2 bases and J by 8 bases, with 7 bases between the two germline ends. CDR3: CASSIWGDEQFF. In nucleotides, the CDR3 is TGTGCCAGTAGTATATGGGGAGATGAGCAGTTCTTC.

The chain combines TRBV10-3 with TRBJ2-1; 8 bases are a match to TRBD2. The germline gives CDR1 ENHRY, CDR2 SYGVKD. The CDR3 is made up of 20 amino acids. Trimming took 4 bases from V and 0 from J; bases not matched to a gene: 17. The CDR3 protein is CAISGSGAGGRLSSYNEQFF. The CDR3 bases are TGTGCCATCAGTGGGTCCGGTGCGGGAGGCCGTCTGAGCTCCTACAATGAGCAGTTCTTC.

This chain connects TRBV5-1 to TRBJ1-4; unclear D gene. Trimming removed 4 bases from V and 2 bases from J, with 12 bases in between. The CDR3 covers 15 residues. Germline assignment: CDR1 SGHRS and CDR2 YFSETQ. CDR3 DNA sequence: TGCGCCAGCAGCCCGGCCCAGGCCACTAATGAAAAACTGTTTTTT. Protein sequence: CASSPAQATNEKLFF.

The rearrangement joins TRBV6-1 to TRBJ2-5; TRBD2 matches at 10 bases. The V and J ends lost 10 bases and 1 base, in that order; junction bases with no gene match: 6. Germline CDR1 MNHNS, CDR2 SASEGT. CDR3 length equals 14 residues. CDR3: CATRTSGFQETQYF. The CDR3 DNA reads as TGTGCCACCCGGACTAGCGGATTCCAAGAGACCCAGTACTTC.

The J gene is TRBJ2-2, the V gene TRBV14; a possible D gene is TRBD2 (5 bases). The CDR3 is made up of 16 amino acids. Deletions cut 0 bases from V and 4 bases from J, with 12 bases between. CDR1 is SGHDN, CDR2 FVKESK, per germline. The DNA of the CDR3 is TGTGCCAGCAGCCAAGATCTCCGGGGAATCACCGGGGAGCTGTTTTTT. Amino acids: CASSQDLRGITGELFF.

The CDR3 sequence is CAWRRLADYEQYF. The CDR3 nucleotides are TGTGCCTGGAGGAGGCTAGCGGACTACGAGCAGTACTTC. The rearrangement uses TRBV30 and TRBJ2-7; 7 bases are shared with TRBD2. The germline V gene encodes CDR1 GTSNPN and CDR2 SVGIG (reference sequence). This CDR3 spans 13 amino acids. Trimming took 3 bases from V and 3 from J; bases not matched to a gene: 5.

The J gene is TRBJ2-7, the V gene TRBV5-4, with 7 bases aligning to TRBD2. The junction had 7 bases not matched to a gene; V was cut back by 4 bases and J by 3 bases. Germline V lookup: CDR1 SGHNT, CDR2 YYREEE (reference sequence). This CDR3 spans 14 amino acids. The DNA of the CDR3 is TGTGCCAGCAGCCACCCCGGGACTATCTACGAGCAGTACTTC. It codes for CASSHPGTIYEQYF. The entire variable domain, with the rest obtained from reference TRBV5-4 and TRBJ2-7, is as follows: ETGVTQSPTHLIKTRGQQVTLRCSSQSGHNTVSWYQQALGQGPQFIFQYYREEENGRGNFPPRFSGLQFPNYSSELNVNALELDDSALYLCASSHPGTIYEQYFGPGTRLTVT.

The chain combines TRBV27 with TRBJ2-2, with D maybe TRBD2 (5 bases). Trimming cost V 6 bases and J 5 bases, with 19 bases left between them. Per the germline V gene, CDR1 is MNHEY and CDR2 is SMNVEV (reference sequence). The CDR3 loop spans 16 amino acids. The CDR3 sequence is CASREYGPGSTGELFF. The CDR3 bases are TGTGCCAGCAGAGAATATGGACCGGGGTCGACCGGGGAGCTGTTTTTT.

The genes are TRBV5-4 and TRBJ2-3, with 8 nucleotides matching TRBD1. This CDR3 is 14 amino acids long. CDR1 is SGHNT and CDR2 is YYREEE in the germline V gene (reference sequence). Unmatched junction bases numbered 2, after V lost 4 bases and J lost 1 base. The CDR3 DNA reads TGTGCCAGCAGCCAGGGACAGGGCACAGATACGCAGTATTTT. This translates into CASSQGQGTDTQYF. The entire variable domain, with the rest obtained from reference TRBV5-4 and TRBJ2-3, is as follows: ETGVTQSPTHLIKTRGQQVTLRCSSQSGHNTVSWYQQALGQGPQFIFQYYREEENGRGNFPPRFSGLQFPNYSSELNVNALELDDSALYLCASSQGQGTDTQYFGPGTRLTVL.

This clone was seen just once. The chain joins TRBV7-8 to TRBJ2-7, with TRBD2 matching 9 bases. Unmatched junction bases numbered 3, after V lost 2 bases and J lost 4 bases. Germline assignment: CDR1 SGHVS and CDR2 FQNEAQ. The CDR3 has 14 amino acids. The CDR3 DNA sequence: TGTGCCAGCAGCTTAACTAGCGGGCTATACGAGCAGTACTTC. Protein: CASSLTSGLYEQYF.

The rearrangement joins TRBV2 to TRBJ2-3, with TRBD2 matching 13 bases. Looked up from germline, CDR1 is SNHLY and CDR2 is FYNNEI. CDR3 length: 15 amino acids. V lost 4 bases and J lost 5; bases outside the gene matches: 3. CDR3 sequence: CASSVLAGGKDTQYF. The CDR3 region has the DNA TGTGCCAGCAGTGTACTAGCGGGAGGGAAAGATACGCAGTATTTT.

The chain employs TRBV4-1 and TRBJ2-1, with TRBD2 as a possible D gene (5 bases). The V end lost 0 bases, the J end lost 9 bases, and 15 bases lay between the germline ends. This CDR3 is 15 amino acids long. In germline, CDR1 is MGHRA, CDR2 YSYEKL. CDR3 residues: CASSQDKLEVVEQFF. The CDR3 bases are TGCGCCAGCAGCCAAGACAAACTAGAGGTGGTTGAGCAGTTCTTC.

This chain connects TRBV5-1 to TRBJ2-5, with a weak D call TRBD2 (7 bases). The germline V gene has CDR1 SGHRS and CDR2 YFSETQ. The length of the CDR3 is 14 residues. Trimming took 4 bases from V and 5 from J, leaving 15 bases between them. CDR3 amino acids: CASSGGGPGETQYF. The CDR3 DNA reads as TGCGCCAGCAGCGGGGGGGGGCCGGGGGAGACCCAGTACTTC.